Below are 5 T cell receptor beta chains sequenced from a single sample in a study of blood T cell repertoires in COVID-19. This table comes from immunoSEQ multiplex PCR, and its TCRdb copy is limited to in-frame clones, with some not included. This sample has fewer than 110,000 clones, with 80% to 90% found just once. The specimen was peripheral blood. These receptors all stem from a man between 40 and 49 years old with active or convalescent COVID-19.

The rearrangement joins TRBV19 to TRBJ2-1; tentative D call: TRBD1 (5 bases). Trimming pared 3 bases from V and 7 bases from J, leaving 13 bases between. CDR1 is LNHDA and CDR2 is SQIVND in the germline V gene (reference sequence). The CDR3 consists of 14 residues. The CDR3 sequence: CASSIGQGLNEQFF. CDR3 nucleotide sequence: TGTGCCAGTAGTATTGGCCAGGGTCTGAATGAGCAGTTCTTC. The full variable domain, with the rest looked up from reference TRBV19 and TRBJ2-1, is DGGITQSPKYLFRKEGQNVTLSCEQNLNHDAMYWYRQDPGQGLRLIYYSQIVNDFQKGDIAEGYSVSREKKESFPLTVTSAQKNPTAFYLCASSIGQGLNEQFFGPGTRLTVL.

This clone was recorded only once. J is TRBJ1-5 and V is TRBV30; 7 bases fit TRBD1. This CDR3 region has 13 residues. Per germline, CDR1 GTSNPN and CDR2 SVGIG (reference sequence). V shed 5 bases and J 7 bases; nucleotides not matched to a gene: 8. As DNA, the CDR3 is TGTGCCTGGGGCGGACAGGCCGGCCAGCCCCAGCATTTT. As protein: CAWGGQAGQPQHF.

The chain couples TRBV7-3 to TRBJ2-2; TRBD2 matches 10 bases. The CDR3 loop spans 15 amino acids. Germline V gives CDR1 SGHTA, CDR2 FQGTGA. The J segment lost 6 bases and the V segment lost 5 bases, leaving 6 bases of the junction unmatched. In DNA, the CDR3 is TGTGCCAGCAGCGCGACCGGGACTAGCGCCGGGGAGCTGTTTTTT. Its protein is CASSATGTSAGELFF.

This clone was picked up one time. The J gene is TRBJ2-1, the V gene TRBV5-1; maybe TRBD2 (6 bases). Deletions cut 2 bases from V and 7 bases from J, with 16 bases between. Germline-derived CDR1 and CDR2 are SGHRS and YFSETQ. The CDR3 extends over 15 amino acids. The CDR3 loop is CASSLSSLASNEQFF. The CDR3 nucleotides read TGCGCCAGCAGCTTAAGTTCCCTAGCGAGTAATGAGCAGTTCTTC.

Remarks on this clone: The same CDR3 is also encoded by other DNA sequences in this sample. The gene calls are TRBV19 and TRBJ2-6; 7 bases are shared with TRBD2. This CDR3 has 15 amino acids. The germline V gene has CDR1 LNHDA and CDR2 SQIVND (reference sequence). V dropped 6 bases and J dropped 3; count of bases not matched to a gene: 5. CDR3 loop: CASSPGGSGANVLTF. Here the CDR3 DNA reads TGTGCCAGTAGCCCGGGGGGAAGTGGGGCCAACGTCCTGACTTTC.